The 31 T cell receptor beta chains in this list originate from one sample, sequenced in a study of circulating CD8 cells and anti-PD-1 response in melanoma. Sorting of live CD3+CD8+TCRalphabeta+ cells by PD-1 and/or TIGIT gave four subsets. Using approximately 15 ng of total RNA, TCR libraries were made with the QIAseq Immune Repertoire TCR panel. TCRdb fed the reads into MiXCR, producing one record per CDR3 protein. The sample lists several hundred distinct CDR3 sequences; just under 7.5% were seen once. Sequences were derived from CD8+ T cells from PBMCs, sampled at baseline or after one month of anti-PD-1 therapy (not recorded which). All receptors derive from a human donor with melanoma.

Sample share makes this clonotype medium-sized (0.01 to 0.1%). This chain links TRBV5-6 with TRBJ2-4; D remains ambiguous. Germline CDR1 SGHDT, CDR2 YYEEEE. This CDR3 is built from 15 residues. V was pared by 1 base and J by 0 bases, with 8 bases between. For the CDR3, the DNA is TGTGCCAGCAGCTTGTTTTACGTAGCCAAAAACATTCAGTACTTC. Translation gives CASSLFYVAKNIQYF.

This clonotype came up a few times. A much larger clone is a single base away; this may be a read error. This chain joins TRBV20-1 and TRBJ2-1, with D hard to call. The CDR3 is 15 amino acids. The ends were cut back, 3 bases at V and 6 bases at J, with 18 bases in the middle. Germline loops: CDR1 DFQATT, CDR2 SNEGSKA (reference sequence). The CDR3 spells CSARGRGAPSNEQFF. CDR3 in DNA: TGCAGTGCTAGGGGTCGCGGTGCCCCCTCCAATGAGCAGTTCTTC.

This clonotype is termed large (0.1 to 1%). The chain combines TRBV6-6 with TRBJ2-3, with 14 bases identical to TRBD2. J lost 0 bases, V lost 6 bases, and 8 bases had no gene match. Germline CDR1 MNHNY, CDR2 SVGAGI (reference sequence). CDR3 size: 18 residues. CDR3 sequence: CASRGWTSGGTSTDTQYF. CDR3 DNA sequence: TGTGCCAGCAGGGGTTGGACTAGCGGGGGGACTAGCACAGATACGCAGTATTTT.

This clonotype is labeled as large (0.1 to 1%). V is TRBV27 and J is TRBJ1-2; D unclear. CDR3 length: 15 residues. Trimming removed 6 bases at V and 4 bases at J, with 18 bases between. Looked up from germline, CDR1 is MNHEY and CDR2 is SMNVEV (reference sequence). CDR3 nucleotide sequence: TGTGCCAGCAGGCCCGAGGCAGAAACCTCCTATGGCTACACCTTC. Protein: CASRPEAETSYGYTF.

By frequency in the sample, this clonotype is medium-sized (0.01 to 0.1%). An end of the junction does not agree with germline; a read error may underlie this. This chain uses TRBV7-8 with TRBJ2-5, with 8 bases aligning to TRBD2. CDR3 length: 17 residues. Germline loops: CDR1 SGHVS, CDR2 FQNEAQ. Here the CDR3 DNA reads TGCGCCAGCAGCTTAGGTCGAGCGGGGGCACTCCAAGAGACCCAGTACTTC. Its protein is CASSLGRAGALQETQYF.

Sample share makes this clonotype large. The CDR3 loop is CASSPVAGGSTDTQYF. Written as DNA, the CDR3 is TGTGCCAGCAGTCCGGTAGCGGGGGGAAGCACAGATACGCAGTATTTT. The chain couples TRBV2 to TRBJ2-3; TRBD2 matches 10 bases. Germline assignment: CDR1 SNHLY and CDR2 FYNNEI. This CDR3 has 16 amino acids. V lost 5 bases, J lost 0 bases, and 5 bases stayed unmatched.

By share of the sample, this clonotype is large. This chain joins TRBV28 and TRBJ2-1; 7 bases are shared with TRBD1. The junction had 7 bases not matched to a gene; V was cut back by 2 bases and J by 9 bases. CDR3 size: 14 residues. CDR1 MDHEN and CDR2 SYDVKM come from the germline V gene. CDR3: CASSLRDSPPEQFF. The CDR3 nucleotides read TGTGCCAGCAGTTTAAGGGACAGTCCGCCTGAGCAGTTCTTC.

By sample share, this clonotype is medium-sized. The J gene is TRBJ2-1, the V gene TRBV19; possibly TRBD2 for D (6 bases). V shed 6 bases and J shed 10 bases, with 19 bases lying between them. Germline values: CDR1 LNHDA, CDR2 SQIVND (reference sequence). This CDR3 has 14 amino acids. CDR3 coding DNA: TGTGCCAGTAGCTACTCCTTGGGGGGAGCCGAGCAGTTCTTC. This encodes CASSYSLGGAEQFF.

This clonotype qualifies as medium-sized. The V gene is TRBV28, the J gene TRBJ2-7; tentatively, D is TRBD1 (7 bases). The CDR3 spans 16 residues. V lost 8 bases and J 6 bases, leaving 26 bases between the germline ends. Germline loops: CDR1 MDHEN, CDR2 SYDVKM. Here the CDR3 DNA reads TGTGCCAGCCGAGCTCGAGACAGGACTAAGGGGGCCGAGCAGTACTTC. Protein product: CASRARDRTKGAEQYF.

This clonotype is categorized as medium-sized. The chain couples TRBV15 to TRBJ2-1; tentative D call: TRBD2 (6 bases). Germline CDR1 LNHNV, CDR2 YYDKDF (reference sequence). The CDR3 is 14 amino acids. The germline V and J ends were trimmed by 3 bases and 8 bases, with 14 bases remaining between them. The CDR3 DNA is TGTGCCACCAGCAGGCCTACGGGGGTGGATGAGCAGTTCTTC. Residues: CATSRPTGVDEQFF.

This clonotype was counted only a few times. A read error may be the cause here, since a much bigger clone is one base away. J is TRBJ1-2 and V is TRBV19; 7 positions agree with TRBD1. Germline V CDR1 and CDR2: LNHDA, SQIVND (reference sequence). CDR3 length equals 15 residues. V shed 2 bases, J shed 4 bases, and the junction held 7 bases outside the gene matches. CDR3 sequence reads: CASSISGQWLYGYTF. The CDR3 coding sequence is TGTGCCAGTAGTATATCGGGACAGTGGCTCTATGGCTACACCTTC.

By its share, this clonotype is medium-sized. This rearrangement joins TRBV27 to TRBJ1-1; D is possibly TRBD1 (5 bases). CDR1 is MNHEY, CDR2 SMNVEV, per germline (reference sequence). Trimming removed 10 bases from V and 4 bases from J, with 13 bases in between. The CDR3 is made up of 12 amino acids. CDR3 sequence reads: CATGPPGTEAFF. The CDR3 coding sequence is TGTGCCACGGGGCCCCCGGGCACTGAAGCTTTCTTT.

This clonotype rates as medium-sized. This chain links TRBV4-1 with TRBJ2-3, with D perhaps TRBD2 (6 bases). The CDR3 runs to 17 residues. V was shortened by 0 bases and J by 4 bases, with 17 bases between the two germline ends. Germline assignment: CDR1 MGHRA and CDR2 YSYEKL. This CDR3 reads CASSQEGTPFSADTQYF. CDR3 bases: TGCGCCAGCAGCCAAGAAGGGACTCCCTTTTCCGCAGATACGCAGTATTTT.

This clonotype was counted between two and nine times. The V gene is TRBV6-1, the J gene TRBJ1-1; the D gene is possibly TRBD1 (5 bases). Germline V gives CDR1 MNHNS, CDR2 SASEGT. This CDR3 is built from 14 residues. Deletions cut 2 bases from V and 2 bases from J, with 9 bases between. The CDR3 here is CASSELGGNTEAFF. CDR3 in DNA: TGTGCCAGCAGTGAATTGGGGGGTAACACTGAAGCTTTCTTT.

Turning to this clonotype: A read error is possible here, since a much larger clone lies one base away. The chain has TRBV2 and TRBJ1-5; D may be TRBD1 (6 bases). Germline V gene data show CDR1 as SNHLY and CDR2 as FYNNEI. The CDR3 is 15 amino acids. This CDR3 reads CASSRQELSNQLQHF. The DNA of the CDR3 is TGTGCCAGCAGTCGACAGGAACTAAGCAATCAGCTCCAGCATTTT. Together with reference TRBV2 and TRBJ1-5, the CDR3 gives the full variable domain: EPEVTQTPSHQVTQMGQEVILRCVPISNHLYFYWYRQILGQKVEFLVSFYNNEISEKSEIFDDQFSVERPDGSNFTLKIRSTKLEDSAMYFCASSRQELSNQLQHFGDGTRLSIL.

By its share, this clonotype is medium-sized. The rearrangement joins TRBV4-1 to TRBJ1-1; D is unclear. Trimming took 0 bases from V and 0 from J, leaving 11 bases between them. Germline V gene data show CDR1 as MGHRA and CDR2 as YSYEKL. The CDR3 covers 16 residues. The CDR3 here is CASSQDPAGMNTEAFF. CDR3 bases: TGCGCCAGCAGCCAAGATCCGGCAGGCATGAACACTGAAGCTTTCTTT.

This clonotype qualifies as large. The chain uses TRBV5-6 and TRBJ2-4; 11 bases line up with TRBD1. The ends lost 5 bases at V and 1 base at J; junction bases unmatched: 5. This CDR3 has 16 residues. Germline CDR1 reads SGHDT; CDR2 reads YYEEEE. The CDR3 region has the DNA TGTGCCAGCAGAGGAGGACAGGGGGCTGCCAAAAACATTCAGTACTTC. It translates to CASRGGQGAAKNIQYF.

By sample fraction, this clonotype is large. The genes are TRBV28 and TRBJ1-3; D gene unclear. The CDR3 extends over 14 amino acids. Germline V lookup: CDR1 MDHEN, CDR2 SYDVKM. V gave up 6 bases and J gave up 0 bases, with 9 bases separating them. The CDR3 is CASSDRSSGNTIYF. DNA of the CDR3: TGTGCCAGCAGCGACCGAAGCTCTGGAAACACCATATATTTT.

There are a few counts of this clonotype. V usage is TRBV25-1 and J usage is TRBJ2-2; D call uncertain. This CDR3 spans 12 amino acids. Germline CDR1 is MGHDK and CDR2 is SYGVNS. Trimming removed 3 bases from V and 2 bases from J, with 1 base in between. CDR3 protein: CASSDNTGELFF. CDR3 nucleotide sequence: TGTGCCAGCAGTGATAACACCGGGGAGCTGTTTTTT.

By its share, this clonotype is medium-sized. This chain connects TRBV9 to TRBJ2-7, with D perhaps matching TRBD2 (6 bases). Germline CDR1 and CDR2: SGDLS and YYNGEE. CDR3 size: 12 residues. Trimming pared 0 bases from V and 9 bases from J, leaving 10 bases between. CDR3 sequence (DNA): TGTGCCAGCAGCGTAGATGGGAGGAGGCAGTACTTC. This codes for CASSVDGRRQYF.

This clonotype is medium-sized within its sample. The rearrangement links TRBV27 to TRBJ1-5, with D possibly being TRBD1 (5 bases). The CDR3 contains 14 residues. Germline CDR1 and CDR2: MNHEY and SMNVEV (reference sequence). V lost 9 bases, J lost 2 bases, and 14 bases lay in between. CDR3 protein: CASMGLRGNQPQHF. For the CDR3, the DNA is TGTGCCAGTATGGGGCTCCGAGGCAATCAGCCCCAGCATTTT.

Judged by abundance, this clonotype is medium-sized. The chain carries TRBV19 and TRBJ1-2; tentative D call: TRBD1 (5 bases). The length of the CDR3 is 12 residues. Germline values: CDR1 LNHDA, CDR2 SQIVND (reference sequence). V was cut by 9 bases and J by 4 bases, with 12 bases left in between. CDR3 coding DNA: TGTGCCAGCCGACAGTCTTCCTATGGCTACACCTTC. Translation gives CASRQSSYGYTF.

This rearrangement joins TRBV20-1 to TRBJ2-5, with TRBD1 matching 10 bases. Germline CDR1 is DFQATT and CDR2 is SNEGSKA (reference sequence). Trimming removed 5 bases from V and 5 bases from J; junction bases left unmatched: 11. The CDR3 consists of 15 residues. The CDR3: CSADPSDRGRETQYF. Here the CDR3 DNA reads TGCAGTGCTGACCCGTCCGACAGGGGGCGGGAGACCCAGTACTTC.

Sample share makes this clonotype large. The chain employs TRBV27 and TRBJ1-5; perhaps TRBD1 as D (5 bases). There are 12 residues in the CDR3. Germline CDR1 and CDR2: MNHEY and SMNVEV (reference sequence). The V end lost 5 bases, the J end lost 6 bases, and 8 bases lay between the germline ends. The CDR3 nucleotides are TGTGCCAGCAGTCGGGGGAGTCAGCCCCAGCATTTT. Translation gives CASSRGSQPQHF.

This clonotype is classed as hyperexpanded (1% or more). The J gene is TRBJ2-1, the V gene TRBV28; D may be TRBD1 (6 bases). There are 14 residues in the CDR3. V dropped 3 bases and J dropped 3 bases, with 9 bases sitting between them. Germline-derived CDR1 and CDR2 are MDHEN and SYDVKM. CDR3 sequence (DNA): TGTGCCAGCAGTTTTGAAGGGGGCTACAATGAGCAGTTCTTC. This translates into CASSFEGGYNEQFF.

In its sample, this clonotype ranks as large. A junction end diverges from the germline sequence, so it may reflect a read error. The chain employs TRBV7-7 and TRBJ2-2, with 7 positions matching TRBD1. The CDR3 has 15 residues. Germline V CDR1 and CDR2: SSHAT, FNYEAQ (reference sequence). The CDR3 bases are TGTGCTAGCAGCTTAGCCGGACAGGCTACCGGGGAGCTGTTTTTT. Translated, it gives CASSLAGQATGELFF.

This clonotype rates as large (0.1 to 1%). The chain links TRBV5-5 to TRBJ2-7; 9 bases align to TRBD1. Germline V gene data show CDR1 as SGHKS and CDR2 as YYEKEE (reference sequence). There are 16 residues in the CDR3. V lost 3 bases to trimming and J lost 1 base; unmatched junction nucleotides: 8. For the CDR3, the DNA is TGTGCCAGCAGCTCCCTATTACAGGGGGCTTCCTACGAGCAGTACTTC. It codes for CASSSLLQGASYEQYF.

This clonotype was counted between two and nine times. The chain links TRBV19 to TRBJ1-2; no firm D call. The CDR3 consists of 12 residues. V dropped 1 base and J dropped 3 bases, with 3 bases sitting between them. CDR1 LNHDA and CDR2 SQIVND come from the germline V gene (reference sequence). CDR3 region: CASSIAHYGYTF. CDR3 DNA: TGTGCCAGTAGTATAGCACACTATGGCTACACCTTC.

This clonotype is medium-sized by share. The V gene is TRBV6-5, the J gene TRBJ2-1; TRBD2 aligns across 9 bases. The CDR3 consists of 14 residues. Germline CDR1 and CDR2: MNHEY and SVGAGI. Trimming took 11 bases from V and 7 from J; bases not matched to a gene: 12. CDR3 amino acids: CAAAPGTSLNEQFF. The CDR3 DNA is TGTGCCGCAGCCCCTGGGACTAGCTTAAATGAGCAGTTCTTC.

Sample share makes this clonotype large. The J gene is TRBJ2-2, the V gene TRBV2; TRBD1 matches at 7 bases. The CDR3 totals 14 residues. V lost 5 bases to trimming and J lost 8 bases; unmatched junction nucleotides: 8. Germline V lookup: CDR1 SNHLY, CDR2 FYNNEI. CDR3 sequence (DNA): TGTGCCAGCAGTCCAAGGGACAGTACAGGGGAGCTGTTTTTT. Its translation is CASSPRDSTGELFF.

This clonotype is categorized as medium-sized. J is TRBJ2-3 and V is TRBV19; 9 bases fit TRBD2. V trimming: 5 bases; J trimming: 1 base; junction bases outside the gene matches: 4. From germline, CDR1 is LNHDA and CDR2 SQIVND (reference sequence). CDR3 length: 15 amino acids. The CDR3 bases are TGTGCCAGTAGTGTTATAGCGGGGGGCACAGATACGCAGTATTTT. Protein product: CASSVIAGGTDTQYF.